This entry is about one TCR beta chain. These data belong to a study of blood T cell repertoires in COVID-19. For the study at large: The United States, Italy and Spain were the sources of the acute and convalescent COVID-19 samples. In each case, the material was cDNA or gDNA derived from T cells, B-cell-depleted T cells, or PBMCs.

With 5 bases removed from V and 2 bases from J, the gap between germline ends came to 13 bases. The CDR3 spans 14 residues. Germline CDR1 and CDR2: SGHTA and FQGNSA. The table came from immunoSEQ multiplex PCR; TCRdb's copy has only in-frame clones and leaves some out. The data contain fewer than 200,000 clones, about 85% of them singletons. Material for sequencing was peripheral blood. The source is a man aged 55 to 70 with acute or convalescent COVID-19. The rearrangement uses TRBV7-2 and TRBJ2-7; a possible D gene is TRBD1 (5 bases). CDR3 nucleotide sequence: TGTGCCAGCAGCCCCTGGACAAAAACCTACGAGCAGTACTTC. Translated, it gives CASSPWTKTYEQYF.